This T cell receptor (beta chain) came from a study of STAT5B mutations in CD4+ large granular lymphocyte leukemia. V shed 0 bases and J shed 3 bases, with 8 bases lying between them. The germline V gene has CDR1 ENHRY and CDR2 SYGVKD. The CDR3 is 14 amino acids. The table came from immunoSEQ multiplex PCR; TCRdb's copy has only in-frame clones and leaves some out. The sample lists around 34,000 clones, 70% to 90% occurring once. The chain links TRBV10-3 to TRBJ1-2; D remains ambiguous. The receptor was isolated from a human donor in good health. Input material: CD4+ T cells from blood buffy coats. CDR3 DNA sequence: TGTGCCATCAGTGAGTCGGAAACAGACTATGGCTACACCTTC. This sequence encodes CAISESETDYGYTF.